Following are 22 T cell receptor beta chains from one sample sequenced in a study of shared clonotypes between healthy human individuals. The method was immunoSEQ multiplex PCR; TCRdb's version includes in-frame clones alone and lacks a portion of them. Among millions of clones listed, 85% to 95% were seen once. Sample: naive CD4+ T cells sorted from blood. The subset was: CD45RA+ positively selected. These receptors were taken from a man between 18 and 29 years old in good health.

The chain couples TRBV7-9 to TRBJ2-7; D not resolved. V gave up 5 bases and J gave up 2 bases, with 10 bases separating them. CDR1 is SEHNR and CDR2 is FQNEAQ in the germline V gene (reference sequence). This CDR3 is 13 amino acids long. CDR3 protein: CASSPQPTYEQYF. CDR3 in DNA: TGTGCCAGCAGCCCTCAACCCACCTACGAGCAGTACTTC.

The chain links TRBV18 to TRBJ1-6; 8 bases line up with TRBD1. The CDR3 is made up of 15 amino acids. The germline V gene has CDR1 KGHSH and CDR2 LQKENI. With 2 bases clipped from V and 7 bases from J, the junction kept 4 bases outside the gene matches. The CDR3 protein is CASSPNGQGNSPLHF. In nucleotides, the CDR3 is TGTGCCAGCTCACCAAACGGACAGGGAAATTCACCCCTCCACTTT.

The chain uses TRBV5-4 and TRBJ1-6; the D gene is possibly TRBD1 (5 bases). Deletions cut 4 bases from V and 7 bases from J, with 15 bases between. CDR1 SGHNT and CDR2 YYREEE come from the germline V gene (reference sequence). This CDR3 comprises 15 residues. The CDR3 here is CASSPGGGGNSPLHF. The CDR3 DNA follows: TGTGCCAGCAGCCCGGGGGGGGGAGGCAATTCACCCCTCCACTTT.

This chain connects TRBV6-5 to TRBJ2-5; the D gene is possibly TRBD2 (6 bases). V was pared by 2 bases and J by 2 bases, with 9 bases between. The CDR3 has 14 residues. Germline loops: CDR1 MNHEY, CDR2 SVGAGI. CDR3 nucleotide sequence: TGTGCCAGCAGTTACATAGCGGAACAAGAGACCCAGTACTTC. This translates into CASSYIAEQETQYF.

V usage is TRBV6-5 and J usage is TRBJ1-1; 7 positions agree with TRBD1. Trimming took 2 bases from V and 6 from J; bases not matched to a gene: 6. The CDR3 runs to 14 residues. Germline values: CDR1 MNHEY, CDR2 SVGAGI. Here the CDR3 reads CASSYQTGLAEAFF. The CDR3 coding sequence is TGTGCCAGCAGTTACCAGACAGGGTTGGCTGAAGCTTTCTTT.

As for this clone: The same CDR3 arises from other DNA sequences in this sample as well. V and J are TRBV30 and TRBJ1-5; 8 bases map to TRBD1. The CDR3 is 14 residues long. Germline-derived CDR1 and CDR2 are GTSNPN and SVGIG (reference sequence). V was pared by 0 bases and J by 7 bases, with 5 bases of the junction left unmatched. CDR3 amino acids: CAWSVSGGGQPQHF. The CDR3, as DNA: TGTGCCTGGAGTGTGTCAGGGGGCGGGCAGCCCCAGCATTTT.

The chain joins TRBV6-1 to TRBJ2-2; D is possibly TRBD2 (5 bases). The CDR3 spans 16 residues. CDR1 and CDR2 from the germline V gene are MNHNS and SASEGT. V was trimmed by 4 bases and J by 1 base, leaving 13 bases between them. The CDR3 spells CASSADKRLNTGELFF. CDR3 bases: TGTGCCAGCAGTGCTGACAAGCGGCTGAACACCGGGGAGCTGTTTTTT.

This chain uses TRBV4-1 with TRBJ2-1; the match to TRBD2 covers 8 bases. Germline CDR1 MGHRA, CDR2 YSYEKL. The CDR3 runs to 18 residues. J was trimmed by 0 bases and V by 1 base; bases with no gene match: 8. CDR3 nucleotide sequence: TGCGCCAGCAGCCAAGTAGGTAGCGGGGTAAGCTCCTACAATGAGCAGTTCTTC. Protein: CASSQVGSGVSSYNEQFF.

This chain connects TRBV28 to TRBJ2-1, with TRBD2 identical over 10 bases. Losses at the gene ends were 5 bases for V and 0 bases for J; bases not matched to a gene: 7. The CDR3 contains 17 residues. Per germline, CDR1 MDHEN and CDR2 SYDVKM. CDR3 sequence (DNA): TGTGCCAGCAGTGCCCCCTCTAGCGGGGGCTCCTACAATGAGCAGTTCTTC. This encodes CASSAPSSGGSYNEQFF.

Concerning this clone: With a much larger clone just one base away, this may be a read error. At the DNA level, this CDR3 is encoded by other sequences in the same sample as well. The chain has TRBV5-1 and TRBJ1-5; no reliable D call. Between the trimmed V and J ends, which lost 0 bases and 0 bases, there was a span of 7 bases. Germline V CDR1 and CDR2: SGHRS, YFSETQ. The CDR3 has 15 residues. The CDR3: CASSLEGFSNQPQHF. CDR3 DNA: TGCGCCAGCAGCTTGGAAGGGTTTAGCAATCAGCCCCAGCATTTT.

The J gene is TRBJ2-3, the V gene TRBV29-1; 7 bases are a match to TRBD1. Germline V gives CDR1 SQVTM, CDR2 ANQGSEA. The CDR3 runs to 15 residues. With 5 bases clipped from V and 2 bases from J, the junction kept 10 bases outside the gene matches. CDR3 residues: CSVFKQGSITDTQYF. CDR3 DNA sequence: TGCAGCGTTTTTAAACAGGGGTCAATCACAGATACGCAGTATTTT.

As regards this clone: This sample includes further DNA sequences coding for the same CDR3. V and J are TRBV5-1 and TRBJ2-7; 10 bases agree with TRBD2. Unmatched junction bases numbered 3, after V lost 0 bases and J lost 0 bases. This CDR3 comprises 16 residues. Looked up from germline, CDR1 is SGHRS and CDR2 is YFSETQ. CDR3 sequence reads: CASSLVASGSSYEQYF. The CDR3 bases are TGCGCCAGCAGCTTGGTAGCTAGCGGGAGCTCCTACGAGCAGTACTTC.

This chain connects TRBV6-1 to TRBJ1-1; 8 nucleotides agree with TRBD1. The CDR3 spans 12 residues. V lost 6 bases to trimming and J lost 11 bases; unmatched junction nucleotides: 8. Germline loops: CDR1 MNHNS, CDR2 SASEGT. CDR3 nucleotide sequence: TGTGCCAGCAGCAATCGACAGGGGAAGGCTTTCTTT. Translated: CASSNRQGKAFF.

The rearrangement joins TRBV5-4 to TRBJ2-3, with D possibly being TRBD1 (6 bases). CDR3 length equals 16 residues. The V end lost 0 bases, the J end lost 0 bases, and 11 bases lay between the germline ends. Per the germline V gene, CDR1 is SGHNT and CDR2 is YYREEE (reference sequence). The CDR3 reads CASSLAGQTSTDTQYF. CDR3 in DNA: TGTGCCAGCAGCTTGGCCGGACAGACTAGCACAGATACGCAGTATTTT.

This clone has at least ten counts. The sample contains more than one DNA sequence encoding this CDR3. V and J are TRBV30 and TRBJ2-1, with TRBD2 matching 7 bases. Looked up from germline, CDR1 is GTSNPN and CDR2 is SVGIG (reference sequence). The CDR3 length is 13 residues. The junction had 10 bases not matched to a gene; V was cut back by 5 bases and J by 9 bases. The DNA of the CDR3 is TGTGCCTGGGATGCACTAGCGCGCGGTGAGCAGTTCTTC. It codes for CAWDALARGEQFF.

The chain has TRBV28 and TRBJ2-3; no clear D. Trimming pared 8 bases from V and 1 base from J, leaving 10 bases between. Looked up from germline, CDR1 is MDHEN and CDR2 is SYDVKM. CDR3 length equals 13 residues. The CDR3 DNA reads as TGTGCCAGCCAGAGCGCAGGCACAGATACGCAGTATTTT. Its translation is CASQSAGTDTQYF.

The J gene is TRBJ2-7, the V gene TRBV28, with a tentative D call TRBD1 (7 bases). The CDR3 has 16 amino acids. Germline V gene sequence: CDR1 MDHEN, CDR2 SYDVKM. Trimming left V 2 bases short and J 3 bases short, with 17 bases between. The CDR3: CASSLVPRGAHYEQYF. The CDR3 nucleotides read TGTGCCAGCAGTTTAGTCCCCAGGGGGGCTCACTACGAGCAGTACTTC.

The V gene is TRBV18, the J gene TRBJ2-3, with D hard to call. The CDR3 runs to 12 residues. Between the trimmed V and J ends, which lost 3 bases and 6 bases, there was a span of 7 bases. Germline-derived CDR1 and CDR2 are KGHSH and LQKENI. In DNA, the CDR3 is TGTGCCAGCTCACCCCAGGACGATACGCAGTATTTT. As protein: CASSPQDDTQYF.

A word on this clone: This clone may be a read error of a much larger clone one base away. Within the sample, other DNA sequences also encode this same CDR3. J is TRBJ2-7 and V is TRBV11-2; D ambiguous. Germline CDR1 SGHAT, CDR2 FQNNGV. The germline V and J ends were trimmed by 1 base and 5 bases, with 3 bases remaining between them. The CDR3 contains 11 residues. Here the CDR3 DNA reads TGTGCCAGCAGCTTAGGGGACGAGCAGTACTTC. Residues: CASSLGDEQYF. The whole variable domain, remainder taken from reference TRBV11-2 and TRBJ2-7, is EAGVAQSPRYKIIEKRQSVAFWCNPISGHATLYWYQQILGQGPKLLIQFQNNGVVDDSQLPKDRFSAERLKGVDSTLKIQPAKLEDSAVYLCASSLGDEQYFGPGTRLTVT.

The rearrangement links TRBV9 to TRBJ2-1; D is unresolved. The V gene's germline CDR1 is SGDLS and CDR2 YYNGEE. V was clipped by 0 bases and J by 3 bases, with 16 bases between them. The CDR3 spans 17 residues. CDR3 loop: CASSVGAVNGVYNEQFF. DNA for the CDR3: TGTGCCAGCAGCGTAGGGGCCGTGAATGGGGTCTACAATGAGCAGTTCTTC. Complete variable domain (other parts from reference TRBV9 and TRBJ2-1): DSGVTQTPKHLITATGQRVTLRCSPRSGDLSVYWYQQSLDQGLQFLIQYYNGEERAKGNILERFSAQQFPDLHSELNLSSLELGDSALYFCASSVGAVNGVYNEQFFGPGTRLTVL.

The chain has TRBV5-1 and TRBJ2-1, with D uncertain. This CDR3 is 12 amino acids long. Trimming pared 4 bases from V and 9 bases from J, leaving 11 bases between. Germline V gene sequence: CDR1 SGHRS, CDR2 YFSETQ. The CDR3 spells CASSVNRGEQFF. The CDR3 bases are TGCGCCAGCAGCGTCAACAGAGGTGAGCAGTTCTTC.

The V and J genes are TRBV2 and TRBJ1-4; 9 nucleotides agree with TRBD1. CDR1 is SNHLY, CDR2 FYNNEI, per germline. Trimming took 0 bases from V and 8 from J; bases not matched to a gene: 16. This CDR3 contains 19 residues. This chain's CDR3 is CASSEAIGQGRGFGEKLFF. CDR3 nucleotides: TGTGCCAGCAGTGAAGCGATAGGACAGGGGCGCGGGTTTGGCGAAAAACTGTTTTTT.